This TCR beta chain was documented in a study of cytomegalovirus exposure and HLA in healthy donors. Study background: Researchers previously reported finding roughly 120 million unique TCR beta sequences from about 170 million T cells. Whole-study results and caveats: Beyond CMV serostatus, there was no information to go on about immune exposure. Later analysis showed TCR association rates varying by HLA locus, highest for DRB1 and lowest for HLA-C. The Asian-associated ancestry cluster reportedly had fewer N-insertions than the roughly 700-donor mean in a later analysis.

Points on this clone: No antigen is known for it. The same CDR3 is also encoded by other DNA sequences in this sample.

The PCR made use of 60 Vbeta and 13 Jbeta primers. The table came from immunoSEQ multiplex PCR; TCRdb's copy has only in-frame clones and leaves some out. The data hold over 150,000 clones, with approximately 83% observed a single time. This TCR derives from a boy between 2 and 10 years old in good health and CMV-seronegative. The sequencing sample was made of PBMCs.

The CDR3 reads CAGKRPGLGWDEQFF. CDR3 DNA sequence: TGTGCCGGGAAGCGTCCGGGACTAGGGTGGGATGAGCAGTTCTTC. The chain joins TRBV30 to TRBJ2-1, with TRBD2 identical over 8 bases. The V and J ends lost 8 bases and 8 bases, in that order; junction bases with no gene match: 17. Per the germline V gene, CDR1 is GTSNPN and CDR2 is SVGIG (reference sequence). The CDR3 length is 15 residues.